The next 22 T cell receptor beta chains were all read from a single sample in a study of cytomegalovirus exposure and HLA in healthy donors. Assay: immunoSEQ multiplex PCR; the TCRdb copy retains only in-frame clones and omits some. The sample holds under 150,000 clones, less than 90% seen once. Source material: PBMCs. These receptors all come from a man younger than 30 in good health and CMV-seronegative.

V is TRBV5-1 and J is TRBJ2-5, with TRBD1 as a possible D gene (6 bases). Germline CDR1 is SGHRS and CDR2 is YFSETQ. V lost 7 bases and J lost 5, with 15 bases in between. The CDR3 spans 13 residues. CDR3 bases: TGCGCCAGCCAAATAACAGGGTCGGAGACCCAGTACTTC. Amino acid sequence: CASQITGSETQYF.

V and J are TRBV6-5 and TRBJ2-7; no clear D gene. The CDR3 is 15 residues long. Per the germline V gene, CDR1 is MNHEY and CDR2 is SVGAGI. V was clipped by 5 bases and J by 0 bases, with 14 bases between them. The CDR3 DNA is TGTGCCAGCAGTCGTTCCCGGTTAAGCTCCTACGAGCAGTACTTC. This sequence encodes CASSRSRLSSYEQYF.

V usage is TRBV5-6 and J usage is TRBJ1-5; tentative D call: TRBD1 (6 bases). The CDR3 has 14 amino acids. Germline CDR1 reads SGHDT; CDR2 reads YYEEEE. V was cut by 3 bases and J by 4 bases, with 11 bases left in between. The CDR3 is CASSSGTKNQPQHF. The CDR3 DNA is TGTGCCAGCAGCTCCGGGACAAAGAATCAGCCCCAGCATTTT.

Concerning this clone: The junction does not match germline at one end; this may be a read error. This chain joins TRBV7-9 and TRBJ2-5; D perhaps matches TRBD2 (6 bases). The CDR3 has 12 amino acids. CDR1 and CDR2 from the germline V gene are SEHNR and FQNEAQ (reference sequence). DNA for the CDR3: TGTGCCAGCAGCGCTACAACTAGCCCCGAGGACTTC. Translation: CASSATTSPEDF.

The CDR3 region has the DNA TGTGCCAGCAGCTTGGCCGGGGGTCGGCGGTCCTACGAGCAGTACTTC. As protein: CASSLAGGRRSYEQYF. The V and J genes are TRBV5-6 and TRBJ2-7; the D gene is possibly TRBD2 (6 bases). Germline V gene data show CDR1 as SGHDT and CDR2 as YYEEEE. The CDR3 is made up of 16 amino acids. V dropped 0 bases and J dropped 1 base, with 14 bases sitting between them.

Regarding this clone: The junction shows a germline mismatch at one end, possibly a read error. The chain uses TRBV30 and TRBJ1-4, with D possibly TRBD1 on 6 matching bases. The CDR3 totals 14 residues. Germline values: CDR1 GTSNPN, CDR2 SVGIG (reference sequence). The CDR3 region is CGPGQPEGDEKLFF. CDR3 sequence (DNA): TGCGGCCCGGGACAACCAGAAGGCGATGAAAAACTGTTTTTT.

The chain carries TRBV7-2 and TRBJ2-2; TRBD2 aligns across 9 bases. Germline assignment: CDR1 SGHTA and CDR2 FQGNSA. Trimming removed 6 bases from V and 8 bases from J; junction bases left unmatched: 4. The CDR3 has 13 amino acids. In DNA, the CDR3 is TGTGCCAGCAGACCGCTAGCGGGGGGGGAGCTGTTTTTT. Its translation: CASRPLAGGELFF. Drawing the rest from reference TRBV7-2 and TRBJ2-2, the complete variable domain is GAGVSQSPSNKVTEKGKDVELRCDPISGHTALYWYRQSLGQGLEFLIYFQGNSAPDKSGLPSDRFSAERTGGSVSTLTIQRTQQEDSAVYLCASRPLAGGELFFGEGSRLTVL.

The chain couples TRBV2 to TRBJ2-1, with D tentatively TRBD2 (6 bases). Germline V CDR1 and CDR2: SNHLY, FYNNEI. This CDR3 is 14 amino acids long. V was pared by 4 bases and J by 5 bases, with 12 bases between. The CDR3 nucleotides are TGTGCCAGCAGTGGTAATAGCGGCGACAATGAGCAGTTCTTC. Amino acid sequence: CASSGNSGDNEQFF. The full variable domain, completed using reference TRBV2 and TRBJ2-1, is EPEVTQTPSHQVTQMGQEVILRCVPISNHLYFYWYRQILGQKVEFLVSFYNNEISEKSEIFDDQFSVERPDGSNFTLKIRSTKLEDSAMYFCASSGNSGDNEQFFGPGTRLTVL.

This clone was counted between two and nine times. V usage is TRBV11-2 and J usage is TRBJ2-7; possible D gene TRBD2, 5 bases. Trimming took 6 bases from V and 1 from J, leaving 13 bases between them. CDR3 length equals 14 residues. Germline CDR1 and CDR2: SGHAT and FQNNGV. Here the CDR3 reads CASSEGPFSYEQYF. The CDR3 bases are TGTGCCAGCAGTGAGGGCCCTTTTTCCTACGAGCAGTACTTC.

CDR3 bases: TGTGCCAGCAGTTTCCCTAGCGGGAGTGGTCTTGGCACGGGAGAGACCCAGTACTTC. Translated, it gives CASSFPSGSGLGTGETQYF. The chain couples TRBV28 to TRBJ2-5, with 10 positions matching TRBD2. J gave up 4 bases and V 3 bases, and 17 bases lay outside the gene matches. This CDR3 spans 19 amino acids. Germline-derived CDR1 and CDR2 are MDHEN and SYDVKM.

This chain links TRBV4-3 with TRBJ1-4, with D possibly being TRBD1 (6 bases). The CDR3 covers 19 residues. V was cut by 0 bases and J by 3 bases, with 20 bases left in between. CDR1 and CDR2 from the germline V gene are LGHNA and YSLEER. DNA of the CDR3: TGCGCCAGCAGCCAAGATCTCGTCGGCAGGGGTAGGGCTAATGAAAAACTGTTTTTT. Protein sequence: CASSQDLVGRGRANEKLFF.

The genes are TRBV6-1 and TRBJ2-3; D is undetermined. The V gene's germline CDR1 is MNHNS and CDR2 SASEGT. The CDR3 is 13 residues long. Trimming left V 2 bases short and J 1 base short, with 4 bases between. The CDR3 protein is CASSEQGTDTQYF. For the CDR3, the DNA is TGTGCCAGCAGTGAACAGGGCACAGATACGCAGTATTTT.

This chain uses TRBV7-2 with TRBJ2-7; 8 nucleotides agree with TRBD2. CDR3 length equals 15 residues. The V and J ends lost 0 bases and 2 bases, in that order; junction bases with no gene match: 3. Germline V CDR1 and CDR2: SGHTA, FQGNSA. The DNA for the CDR3 is TGTGCCAGCAGCTTAGCGGCCGGGGGGGCCTACGAGCAGTACTTC. Translated: CASSLAAGGAYEQYF.

This rearrangement joins TRBV7-2 to TRBJ1-3, with unresolved D. The CDR3 has 17 amino acids. Deletions cut 4 bases from V and 0 bases from J, with 16 bases between. Looked up from germline, CDR1 is SGHTA and CDR2 is FQGNSA. The CDR3 sequence: CASSSTRGTSSGNTIYF. CDR3 in DNA: TGTGCCAGCAGCTCAACCCGGGGTACCAGCTCTGGAAACACCATATATTTT.

The rearrangement links TRBV6-6 to TRBJ1-1; possibly TRBD1 for D (5 bases). CDR3 size: 13 residues. Between the trimmed V and J ends, which lost 5 bases and 11 bases, there was a span of 18 bases. Germline V lookup: CDR1 MNHNY, CDR2 SVGAGI (reference sequence). The CDR3 loop is CASSPQPTRGAFF. CDR3 nucleotides: TGTGCCAGCAGTCCCCAACCTACCCGGGGGGCTTTCTTT.

This chain uses TRBV27 with TRBJ2-7; 10 bases are a match to TRBD1. Germline trimming cut 5 bases from V and 6 bases from J; bases unmatched to any gene: 7. Germline V gene lookup returns CDR1 MNHEY and CDR2 SMNVEV (reference sequence). This CDR3 comprises 14 residues. The CDR3 DNA follows: TGTGCCAGCAGTCCAGACAGGGGGCAAGGCGAGCAGTACTTC. As protein: CASSPDRGQGEQYF.

This clone was counted once. V usage is TRBV10-2 and J usage is TRBJ2-7; 11 bases line up with TRBD2. The CDR3 is made up of 14 amino acids. V dropped 1 base and J dropped 7; count of bases not matched to a gene: 3. CDR1 and CDR2 from the germline V gene are WSHSY and SAAADI. The CDR3: CASSELAGGIEQYF. In DNA form, the CDR3 reads TGCGCCAGCAGTGAGTTAGCGGGGGGGATAGAGCAGTACTTC.

V usage is TRBV7-9 and J usage is TRBJ2-5, with 12 bases lining up with TRBD2. J was trimmed by 2 bases and V by 0 bases; bases with no gene match: 1. Germline CDR1 is SEHNR and CDR2 is FQNEAQ (reference sequence). This CDR3 has 16 residues. In DNA form, the CDR3 reads TGTGCCAGCAGCTTAGCGGGGACTAGCGGGCAAGAGACCCAGTACTTC. Encoded protein: CASSLAGTSGQETQYF.

This chain connects TRBV9 to TRBJ2-7, with a weak D call TRBD1 (7 bases). The CDR3 runs 16 residues. Germline CDR1 SGDLS, CDR2 YYNGEE. V was pared by 0 bases and J by 3 bases, with 16 bases between. The CDR3 DNA follows: TGTGCCAGCAGCGTAGCTATGGAGGGGACAGACTACGAGCAGTACTTC. Translation: CASSVAMEGTDYEQYF. The variable domain in full, completed from reference TRBV9 and TRBJ2-7, reads DSGVTQTPKHLITATGQRVTLRCSPRSGDLSVYWYQQSLDQGLQFLIQYYNGEERAKGNILERFSAQQFPDLHSELNLSSLELGDSALYFCASSVAMEGTDYEQYFGPGTRLTVT.

The chain joins TRBV6-6 to TRBJ1-1; unclear D gene. The CDR3 is 14 residues long. The V gene lost 5 bases and the J gene lost 0 bases, with 10 bases spanning the gap. CDR1 MNHNY and CDR2 SVGAGI come from the germline V gene (reference sequence). For the CDR3, the DNA is TGTGCCAGCAGTCCCGTCCCTATGAACACTGAAGCTTTCTTT. As protein: CASSPVPMNTEAFF.

This rearrangement joins TRBV18 to TRBJ1-2; 7 bases map to TRBD1. Looked up from germline, CDR1 is KGHSH and CDR2 is LQKENI. The CDR3 covers 14 residues. The V segment lost 2 bases and the J segment 5 bases; nucleotides outside the gene matches: 5. CDR3 nucleotides: TGTGCCAGCTCACCAAGACAGGGAGAATATGGCTACACCTTC. Its protein is CASSPRQGEYGYTF. The full variable domain, with the rest looked up from reference TRBV18 and TRBJ1-2, is NAGVMQNPRHLVRRRGQEARLRCSPMKGHSHVYWYRQLPEEGLKFMVYLQKENIIDESGMPKERFSAEFPKEGPSILRIQQVVRGDSAAYFCASSPRQGEYGYTFGSGTRLTVV.

The rearrangement links TRBV2 to TRBJ1-1; TRBD1 aligns across 11 bases. Germline loops: CDR1 SNHLY, CDR2 FYNNEI. This CDR3 comprises 14 residues. V lost 6 bases to trimming and J lost 4 bases; unmatched junction nucleotides: 4. The CDR3 bases are TGTGCCAGCAGCGAGGACAGGGGGCGCACTGAAGCTTTCTTT. Translating gives CASSEDRGRTEAFF.